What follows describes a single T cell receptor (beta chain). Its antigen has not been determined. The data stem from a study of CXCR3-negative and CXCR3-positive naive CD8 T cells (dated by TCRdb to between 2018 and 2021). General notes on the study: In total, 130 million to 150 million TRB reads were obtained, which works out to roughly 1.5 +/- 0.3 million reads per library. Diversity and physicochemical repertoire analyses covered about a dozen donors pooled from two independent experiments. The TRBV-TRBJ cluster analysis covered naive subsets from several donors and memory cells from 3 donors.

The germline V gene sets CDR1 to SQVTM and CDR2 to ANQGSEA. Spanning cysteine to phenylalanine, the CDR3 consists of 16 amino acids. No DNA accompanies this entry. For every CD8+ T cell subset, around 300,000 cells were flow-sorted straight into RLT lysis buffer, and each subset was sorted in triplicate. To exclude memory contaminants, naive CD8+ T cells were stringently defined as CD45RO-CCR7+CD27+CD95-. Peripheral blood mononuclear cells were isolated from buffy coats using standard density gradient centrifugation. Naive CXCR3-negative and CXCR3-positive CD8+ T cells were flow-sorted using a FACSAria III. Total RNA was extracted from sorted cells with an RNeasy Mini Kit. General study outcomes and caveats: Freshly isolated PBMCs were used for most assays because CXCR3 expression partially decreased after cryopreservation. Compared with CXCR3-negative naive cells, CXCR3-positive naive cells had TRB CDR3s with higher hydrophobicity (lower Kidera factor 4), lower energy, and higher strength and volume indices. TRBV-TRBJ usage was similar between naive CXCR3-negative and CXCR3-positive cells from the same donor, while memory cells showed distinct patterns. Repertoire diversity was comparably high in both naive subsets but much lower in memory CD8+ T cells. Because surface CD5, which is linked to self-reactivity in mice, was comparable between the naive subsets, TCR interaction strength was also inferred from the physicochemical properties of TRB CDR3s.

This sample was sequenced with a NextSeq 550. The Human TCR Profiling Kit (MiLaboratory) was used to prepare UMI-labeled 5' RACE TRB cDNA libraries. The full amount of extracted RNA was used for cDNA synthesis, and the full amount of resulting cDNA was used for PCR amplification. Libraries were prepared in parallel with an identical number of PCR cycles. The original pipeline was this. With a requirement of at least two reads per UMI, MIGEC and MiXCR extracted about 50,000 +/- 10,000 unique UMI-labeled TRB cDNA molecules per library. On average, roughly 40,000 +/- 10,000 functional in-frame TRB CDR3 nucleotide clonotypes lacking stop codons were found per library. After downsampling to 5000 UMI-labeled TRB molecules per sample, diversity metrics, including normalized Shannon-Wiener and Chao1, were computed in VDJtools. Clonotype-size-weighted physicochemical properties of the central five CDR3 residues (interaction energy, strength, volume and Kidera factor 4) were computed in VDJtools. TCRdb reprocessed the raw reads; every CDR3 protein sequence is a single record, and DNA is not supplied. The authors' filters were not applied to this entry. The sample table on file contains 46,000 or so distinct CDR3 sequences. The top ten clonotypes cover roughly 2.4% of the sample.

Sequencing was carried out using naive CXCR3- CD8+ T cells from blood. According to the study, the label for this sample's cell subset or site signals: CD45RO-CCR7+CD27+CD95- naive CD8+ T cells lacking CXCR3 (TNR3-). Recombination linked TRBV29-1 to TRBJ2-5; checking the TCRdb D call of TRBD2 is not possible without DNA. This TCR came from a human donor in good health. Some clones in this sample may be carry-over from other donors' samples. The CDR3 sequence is CSVESPLTSGGETQYF.